This T cell receptor (beta chain) comes out of a study of T cell responses to AZD1222 COVID-19 vaccine. In the study overall: Doses given second, at about 4 or about 12 weeks, were pooled. Notes on the study in general: Repertoires in all cases were sampled only once the peak T cell response had passed. Spike-specific TCR breadth and depth grew following two AZD1222 doses. Most donors were white British, females outnumbered males, and clonal diversity was possibly underestimated.

Sequencing was performed with immunoSEQ multiplex PCR; in TCRdb, only in-frame clones are kept and a portion is missing. The table includes about 85,000 clones, 86% detected once. Comments on this clone: Its antigen is currently unknown.

Trimming shortened V by 1 base and J by 3 bases, and 10 bases separated the two germline ends. CDR1 is SGHRS, CDR2 YFSETQ, per germline. The CDR3 has 14 amino acids. The TCR was taken from an adult in good health. This sample comprised peripheral blood, obtained on day 0 of AZD1222 vaccination. V usage is TRBV5-1 and J usage is TRBJ1-1; D is ambiguous. In nucleotides, the CDR3 is TGCGCCAGCAGCTTGCAAGGCAGCCACACTGAAGCTTTCTTT. Residues: CASSLQGSHTEAFF.